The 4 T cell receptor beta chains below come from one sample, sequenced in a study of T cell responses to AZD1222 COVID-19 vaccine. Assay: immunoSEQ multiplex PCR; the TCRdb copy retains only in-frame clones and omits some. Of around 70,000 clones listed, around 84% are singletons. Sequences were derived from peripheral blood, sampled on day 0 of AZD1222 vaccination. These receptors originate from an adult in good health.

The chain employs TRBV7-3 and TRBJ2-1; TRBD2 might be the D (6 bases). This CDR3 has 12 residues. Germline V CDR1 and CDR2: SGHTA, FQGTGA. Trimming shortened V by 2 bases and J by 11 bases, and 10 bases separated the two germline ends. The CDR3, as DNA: TGTGCCAGCAGCTTAGGTGGGGGGAAGCAGTTCTTC. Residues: CASSLGGGKQFF.

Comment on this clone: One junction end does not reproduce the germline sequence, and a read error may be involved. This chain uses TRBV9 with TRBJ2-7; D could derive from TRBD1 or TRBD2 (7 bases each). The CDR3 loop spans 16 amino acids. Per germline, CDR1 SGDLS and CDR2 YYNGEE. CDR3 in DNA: TGTCCCAGCAGCGTAGCAGGGGGGGGGCCGTCCTACGAGCAGTACTTC. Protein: CPSSVAGGGPSYEQYF.

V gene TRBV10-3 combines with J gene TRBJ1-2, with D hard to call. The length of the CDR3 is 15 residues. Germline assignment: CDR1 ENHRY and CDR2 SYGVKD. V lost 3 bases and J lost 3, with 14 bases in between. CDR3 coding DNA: TGTGCCATCAGTGATAGGAACAGTGGAGACTATGGCTACACCTTC. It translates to CAISDRNSGDYGYTF.

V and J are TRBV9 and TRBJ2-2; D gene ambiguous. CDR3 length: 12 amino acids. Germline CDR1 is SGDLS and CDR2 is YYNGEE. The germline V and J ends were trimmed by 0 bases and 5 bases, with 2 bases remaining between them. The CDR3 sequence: CASSVVTGELFF. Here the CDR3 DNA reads TGTGCCAGCAGCGTAGTGACCGGGGAGCTGTTTTTT.